These 21 T cell receptor beta chains originate from one sample sequenced in a study of T cell responses to AZD1222 COVID-19 vaccine (dated by TCRdb to the early 2020s). The label giving this sample's time point can be read as: about 28 days (+/-7) after the second vaccine dose. The library was prepared using the immunoSEQ multiplex PCR assay. In its TCRdb copy, this immuneACCESS table keeps in-frame sequences only and misses some clones. Where compared with another copy, unresolved V genes explain less than half of these, and the others have no known cause. Here the sample has about 120,000 clones; approximately 90% occur a single time. Approximately 2.9% of the sample is held by the ten biggest clonotypes. The material sequenced was peripheral blood, taken 28 days after the second AZD1222 dose. All receptors come from an adult who received the AZD1222 COVID-19 vaccine.

This clone has a handful of counts. It is likely a read error, because the conserved phenylalanine at the end of the CDR3 is missing. The limits of the CDR3 on the DNA are not certain, so only TCRdb's listed CDR3 is given. The V call is TRBV21-1, the J call TRBJ2-7; the D call TRBD1 from the table was never checked on the DNA. TRBV21-1 is described as a pseudogene. The CDR3 spans 11 residues, counting both ends. CDR3 in amino acids: CASSPRDTISL.

This chain links TRBV6-1 with TRBJ1-5, with a weak D call TRBD1 (5 bases). This CDR3 has 16 residues. Deletions cut 1 base from V and 4 bases from J, with 14 bases between. Germline values: CDR1 MNHNS, CDR2 SASEGT. The CDR3 DNA reads as TGTGCCAGCAGTGAAGTCTGGGACGGATTTAATCAGCCCCAGCATTTT. Residues: CASSEVWDGFNQPQHF.

This chain uses TRBV5-5 with TRBJ1-2, with TRBD1 matching over 9 bases. From germline, CDR1 is SGHKS and CDR2 YYEKEE (reference sequence). J was trimmed by 6 bases and V by 0 bases; bases with no gene match: 6. There are 15 residues in the CDR3. The chain's CDR3 is CASSLDSTGGDGYTF. CDR3 nucleotide sequence: TGTGCCAGCAGCTTGGACTCTACAGGGGGCGATGGCTACACCTTC.

The chain has TRBV2 and TRBJ1-5; the match to TRBD1 covers 9 bases. Per germline, CDR1 SNHLY and CDR2 FYNNEI. The CDR3 length is 14 residues. V shed 7 bases, J shed 2 bases, and the junction held 3 bases outside the gene matches. CDR3 nucleotides: TGTGCCAGCACCCGACAGGGGGGCAATCAGCCCCAGCATTTT. Its protein is CASTRQGGNQPQHF.

This sequence joins TRBV9 and TRBJ1-1, with D possibly being TRBD1 (6 bases). The V and J ends lost 3 bases and 3 bases respectively, with 9 bases between them. The germline V gene has CDR1 SGDLS and CDR2 YYNGEE. The CDR3 extends over 13 amino acids. The CDR3 sequence is CASSEQGYTEAFF. The CDR3 region has the DNA TGTGCCAGCAGCGAACAGGGTTACACTGAAGCTTTCTTT.

The J gene is TRBJ2-2, the V gene TRBV6-4, with 10 bases identical to TRBD1. This CDR3 has 15 amino acids. Germline V gene sequence: CDR1 MRHNA, CDR2 SNTAGT. The V gene end was trimmed by 4 bases and the J gene end by 5 bases; junction bases not matched to a gene: 4. The CDR3, as DNA: TGTGCCAGCAGTGGCGGGACAGGGGAGACCGGGGAGCTGTTTTTT. It yields the protein CASSGGTGETGELFF.

The gene calls are TRBV24-1 and TRBJ2-1; no clear D gene. CDR3 size: 15 residues. Germline assignment: CDR1 KGHDR and CDR2 SFDVKD. Trimming left V 2 bases short and J 1 base short, with 8 bases between. CDR3 bases: TGTGCCACCAGTGATTCGGAACCATCCTACAATGAGCAGTTCTTC. Translation: CATSDSEPSYNEQFF.

CDR3 region: CASSDIRDEQFF. CDR3 sequence (DNA): TGTGCCAGCAGTGACATAAGGGATGAGCAGTTCTTC. The rearrangement joins TRBV6-1 to TRBJ2-1; unclear D gene. Germline CDR1 reads MNHNS; CDR2 reads SASEGT. The length of the CDR3 is 12 residues. The V and J ends lost 3 bases and 8 bases respectively, with 8 bases between them.

The V and J genes are TRBV4-1 and TRBJ1-6; no firm D call. Deletions cut 1 base from V and 9 bases from J, with 10 bases between. CDR3 length: 14 amino acids. The V gene's germline CDR1 is MGHRA and CDR2 YSYEKL. CDR3 region: CASSQGPLTSPLHF. The CDR3 DNA reads TGCGCCAGCAGCCAAGGGCCACTGACTTCACCCCTCCACTTT.

The chain has TRBV7-2 and TRBJ2-4; TRBD1 might be the D (6 bases). Germline loops: CDR1 SGHTA, CDR2 FQGNSA. Trimming removed 1 base from V and 0 bases from J, with 10 bases in between. The CDR3 is made up of 16 amino acids. The CDR3 bases are TGTGCCAGCAGCTTAGGGACAGAAATAGCCAAAAACATTCAGTACTTC. This codes for CASSLGTEIAKNIQYF. Combining the CDR3 with reference TRBV7-2 and TRBJ2-4 gives the whole variable domain GAGVSQSPSNKVTEKGKDVELRCDPISGHTALYWYRQSLGQGLEFLIYFQGNSAPDKSGLPSDRFSAERTGGSVSTLTIQRTQQEDSAVYLCASSLGTEIAKNIQYFGAGTRLSVL.

This clone was counted a single time. The rearrangement links TRBV2 to TRBJ2-2, with TRBD1 as a possible D gene (6 bases). The CDR3 is made up of 14 amino acids. The germline gives CDR1 SNHLY, CDR2 FYNNEI. Trimming shortened V by 6 bases and J by 9 bases, and 17 bases separated the two germline ends. CDR3 DNA: TGTGCCAGCAGGAATTTGGGGGACACTCGGGAGCTGTTTTTT. Amino acids: CASRNLGDTRELFF. Together with reference TRBV2 and TRBJ2-2, the CDR3 gives the full variable domain: EPEVTQTPSHQVTQMGQEVILRCVPISNHLYFYWYRQILGQKVEFLVSFYNNEISEKSEIFDDQFSVERPDGSNFTLKIRSTKLEDSAMYFCASRNLGDTRELFFGEGSRLTVL.

V usage is TRBV4-1 and J usage is TRBJ1-1, with TRBD1 identical over 10 bases. Germline loops: CDR1 MGHRA, CDR2 YSYEKL. The J segment lost 7 bases and the V segment lost 3 bases, leaving 14 bases of the junction unmatched. The CDR3 spans 17 residues. Here the CDR3 DNA reads TGCGCCAGCAGCCAGCCACTCACCGGGACAGGGGTGGATGAAGCTTTCTTT. Amino acid sequence: CASSQPLTGTGVDEAFF.

A few counts support this clone. The chain links TRBV25-1 to TRBJ2-7; 12 bases match TRBD2. Per germline, CDR1 MGHDK and CDR2 SYGVNS. This CDR3 spans 13 amino acids. The V segment lost 6 bases and the J segment 6 bases; nucleotides outside the gene matches: 3. CDR3 loop: CASRLAGGVEQYF. The CDR3 DNA reads TGTGCCAGCAGACTAGCGGGGGGCGTCGAGCAGTACTTC.

This sequence joins TRBV10-3 and TRBJ2-7; unclear D gene. Trimming cost V 3 bases and J 1 base, with 10 bases left between them. Germline CDR1 and CDR2: ENHRY and SYGVKD. This CDR3 contains 14 residues. CDR3 sequence: CAISDRKPSYEQYF. CDR3 in DNA: TGTGCCATCAGTGACAGGAAACCTTCCTACGAGCAGTACTTC.

The chain combines TRBV3-1 (or the pseudogene TRBV3-2) with TRBJ1-1, with D hard to call. This CDR3 region has 13 residues. The V gene's germline CDR1 is LGHDT and CDR2 YNNKEL (reference sequence). The V end lost 1 base, the J end lost 5 bases, and 8 bases lay between the germline ends. CDR3 in amino acids: CASSQGTRTEAFF. In nucleotides, the CDR3 is TGTGCCAGCAGCCAAGGAACGCGTACTGAAGCTTTCTTT.

The J gene is TRBJ1-2, the V gene TRBV20-1; D is ambiguous. CDR3 length: 11 residues. Germline V gives CDR1 DFQATT, CDR2 SNEGSKA (reference sequence). The V end was cut by 3 bases, the J end by 3 bases, with 5 bases between. CDR3 loop: CSARSDYGYTF. CDR3 nucleotides: TGCAGTGCTAGGTCAGACTATGGCTACACCTTC.

The genes are TRBV28 and TRBJ1-2; no definite D call. This CDR3 is 11 amino acids long. Trimming took off 2 bases at V and 8 bases at J, with 6 bases between the two ends. Germline CDR1 and CDR2: MDHEN and SYDVKM. The CDR3 loop is CASSLKYGYTF. The CDR3 nucleotides are TGTGCCAGCAGTTTAAAGTACGGCTACACCTTC.

The V gene is TRBV5-1, the J gene TRBJ1-3; D is undetermined. CDR1 is SGHRS, CDR2 YFSETQ, per germline. This CDR3 contains 14 residues. V gave up 4 bases and J gave up 0 bases, with 8 bases separating them. The CDR3 DNA reads TGCGCCAGCAGCCGGACTGGCTCTGGAAACACCATATATTTT. Protein product: CASSRTGSGNTIYF. The full variable domain, completed using reference TRBV5-1 and TRBJ1-3, is KAGVTQTPRYLIKTRGQQVTLSCSPISGHRSVSWYQQTPGQGLQFLFEYFSETQRNKGNFPGRFSGRQFSNSRSEMNVSTLELGDSALYLCASSRTGSGNTIYFGEGSWLTVV.

V and J are TRBV7-9 and TRBJ2-2; D ambiguous. V was cut by 4 bases and J by 2 bases, with 8 bases left in between. CDR1 is SEHNR, CDR2 FQNEAQ, per germline (reference sequence). This CDR3 has 14 residues. CDR3 region: CASSYRSNTGELFF. The CDR3 coding sequence is TGTGCCAGCAGCTATCGCAGCAACACCGGGGAGCTGTTTTTT.

The chain employs TRBV25-1 and TRBJ2-1; 9 bases align to TRBD1. With 10 bases clipped from V and 6 bases from J, the junction kept 10 bases outside the gene matches. The CDR3 extends over 14 amino acids. Germline V gene lookup returns CDR1 MGHDK and CDR2 SYGVNS. Here the CDR3 reads CATSHPQGANEQFF. CDR3 sequence (DNA): TGTGCCACCTCACACCCACAGGGGGCCAATGAGCAGTTCTTC.

Regarding this clone: Other DNA sequences in this specimen translate into the identical CDR3. The chain has TRBV6-5 and TRBJ1-1; maybe TRBD1 (5 bases). CDR3 length equals 13 residues. V lost 5 bases, J lost 0 bases, and 7 bases lay in between. Germline-derived CDR1 and CDR2 are MNHEY and SVGAGI. In DNA form, the CDR3 reads TGTGCCAGCAGTAGGACACTGAACACTGAAGCTTTCTTT. Encoded protein: CASSRTLNTEAFF.